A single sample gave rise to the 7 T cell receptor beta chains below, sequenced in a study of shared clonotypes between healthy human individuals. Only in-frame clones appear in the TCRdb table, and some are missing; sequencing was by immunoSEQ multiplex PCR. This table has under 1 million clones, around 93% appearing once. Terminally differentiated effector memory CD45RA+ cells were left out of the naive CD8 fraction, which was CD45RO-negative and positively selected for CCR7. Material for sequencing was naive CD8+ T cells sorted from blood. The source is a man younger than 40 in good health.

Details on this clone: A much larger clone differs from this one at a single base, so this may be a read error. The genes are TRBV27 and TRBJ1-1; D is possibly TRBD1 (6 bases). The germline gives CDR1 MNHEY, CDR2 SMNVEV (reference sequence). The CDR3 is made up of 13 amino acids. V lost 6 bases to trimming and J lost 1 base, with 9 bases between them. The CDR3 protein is CASRWTENTEAFF. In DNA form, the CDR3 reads TGTGCCAGCAGATGGACAGAGAACACTGAAGCTTTCTTT.

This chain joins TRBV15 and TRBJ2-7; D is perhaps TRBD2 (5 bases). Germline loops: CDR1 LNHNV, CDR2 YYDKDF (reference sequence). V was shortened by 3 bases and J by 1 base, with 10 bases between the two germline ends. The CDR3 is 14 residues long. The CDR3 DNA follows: TGTGCCACCAGCAGCGGACTTGCTTCCTACGAGCAGTACTTC. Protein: CATSSGLASYEQYF.

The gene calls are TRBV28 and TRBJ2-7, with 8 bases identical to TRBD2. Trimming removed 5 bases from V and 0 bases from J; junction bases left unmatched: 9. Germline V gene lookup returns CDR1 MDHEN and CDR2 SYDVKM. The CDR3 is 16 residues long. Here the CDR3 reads CASSPRTSRSSYEQYF. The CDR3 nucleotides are TGTGCCAGCAGTCCCCGGACTAGCCGAAGCTCCTACGAGCAGTACTTC. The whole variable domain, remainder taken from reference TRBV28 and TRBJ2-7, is DVKVTQSSRYLVKRTGEKVFLECVQDMDHENMFWYRQDPGLGLRLIYFSYDVKMKEKGDIPEGYSVSREKKERFSLILESASTNQTSMYLCASSPRTSRSSYEQYFGPGTRLTVT.

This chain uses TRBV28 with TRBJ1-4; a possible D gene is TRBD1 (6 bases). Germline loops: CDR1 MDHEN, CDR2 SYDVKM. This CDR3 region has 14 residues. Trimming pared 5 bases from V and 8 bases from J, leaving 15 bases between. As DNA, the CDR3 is TGTGCCAGCAGTCTCCTCGAGGGGGGGGAAAAACTGTTTTTT. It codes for CASSLLEGGEKLFF.

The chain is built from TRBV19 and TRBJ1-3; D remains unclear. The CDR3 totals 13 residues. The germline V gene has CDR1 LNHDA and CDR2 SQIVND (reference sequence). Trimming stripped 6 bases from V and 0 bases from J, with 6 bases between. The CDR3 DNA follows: TGTGCCAGTAGAGCGAGCTCTGGAAACACCATATATTTT. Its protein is CASRASSGNTIYF.

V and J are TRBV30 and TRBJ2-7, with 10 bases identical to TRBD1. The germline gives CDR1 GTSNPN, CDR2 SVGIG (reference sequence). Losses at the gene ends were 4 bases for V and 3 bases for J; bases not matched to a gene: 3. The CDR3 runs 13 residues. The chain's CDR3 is CAWTGDRGYEQYF. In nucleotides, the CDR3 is TGTGCCTGGACCGGGGACAGGGGCTACGAGCAGTACTTC.

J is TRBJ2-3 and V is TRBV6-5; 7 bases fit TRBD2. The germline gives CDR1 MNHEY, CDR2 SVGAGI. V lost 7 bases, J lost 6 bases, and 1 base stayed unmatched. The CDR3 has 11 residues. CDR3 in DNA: TGTGCCAGCACAGCGGGGGATACGCAGTATTTT. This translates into CASTAGDTQYF.